This TCR beta chain was sequenced for a study of blood T cell repertoires in COVID-19. The CDR3 extends over 12 amino acids. The V gene lost 4 bases and the J gene lost 0 bases, with 5 bases spanning the gap. Germline loops: CDR1 SGHRS, CDR2 YFSETQ. Data came from immunoSEQ multiplex PCR; TCRdb stores just in-frame clones and leaves some out. The data hold 200,000 or so clones, with around nine tenths observed a single time. This TCR was sampled from a man aged 25 to 40 in a cohort exposed to, infected with or recovered from COVID-19 (not recorded which). The chain recombines TRBV5-1 with TRBJ2-7; D ambiguous. Sequencing was carried out using PBMCs or T cells enriched from blood (not recorded which). The CDR3 DNA is TGCGCCAGCAGCGCTATCTCCTACGAGCAGTACTTC. It encodes CASSAISYEQYF. The full variable domain, its missing parts supplied by reference TRBV5-1 and TRBJ2-7, is KAGVTQTPRYLIKTRGQQVTLSCSPISGHRSVSWYQQTPGQGLQFLFEYFSETQRNKGNFPGRFSGRQFSNSRSEMNVSTLELGDSALYLCASSAISYEQYFGPGTRLTVT.